This T cell receptor (beta chain) is from a study of T-cell reconstitution after alpha-beta-depleted transplantation in children. Whole-study results and caveats: T-cell counts and diversity were attributed mostly to newly produced T cells one year after transplant.

The CDR3 sequence is 13 residues long. V dropped 3 bases and J dropped 10 bases, with 13 bases sitting between them. Germline V gene lookup returns CDR1 LNHDA and CDR2 SQIVND (reference sequence). Using unique molecular identifiers, the investigators prepared the TCRbeta library. From the PCR reads, TCRdb called clonotypes with MiXCR, one entry per CDR3 protein. The sample holds around 270,000 distinct CDR3 sequences, roughly a tenth seen once. For this clonotype: Its cognate antigen is unknown.

The source was PBMCs, collected before TCRalphabeta/CD19-depleted stem cell transplant. J is TRBJ2-1 and V is TRBV19, with D perhaps TRBD2 (6 bases). The source is a boy less than two years old with acute myeloid leukemia, due to receive a stem cell transplant. The CDR3 region is CASSIRRALEQFF. The CDR3 DNA follows: TGTGCCAGTAGTATTCGGAGGGCTTTGGAGCAGTTCTTC.